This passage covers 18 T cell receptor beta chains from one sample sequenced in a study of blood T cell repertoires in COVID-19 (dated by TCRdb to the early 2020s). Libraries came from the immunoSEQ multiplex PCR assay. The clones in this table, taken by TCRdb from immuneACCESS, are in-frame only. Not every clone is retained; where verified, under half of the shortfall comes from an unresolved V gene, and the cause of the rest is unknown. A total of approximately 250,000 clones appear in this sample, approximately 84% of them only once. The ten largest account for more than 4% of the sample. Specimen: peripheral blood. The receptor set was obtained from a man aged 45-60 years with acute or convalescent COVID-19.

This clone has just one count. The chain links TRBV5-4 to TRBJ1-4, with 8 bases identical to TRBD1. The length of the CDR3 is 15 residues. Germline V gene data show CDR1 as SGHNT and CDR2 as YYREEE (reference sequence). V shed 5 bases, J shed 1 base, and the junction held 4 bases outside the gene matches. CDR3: CASRPGQGTNEKLFF. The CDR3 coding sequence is TGTGCCAGCAGACCCGGACAGGGAACTAATGAAAAACTGTTTTTT.

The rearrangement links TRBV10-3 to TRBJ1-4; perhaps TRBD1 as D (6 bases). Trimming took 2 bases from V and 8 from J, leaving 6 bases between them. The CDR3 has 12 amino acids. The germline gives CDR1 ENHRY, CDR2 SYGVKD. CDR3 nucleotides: TGTGCCATCAGTGAGAGGGGGGAAAAACTGTTTTTT. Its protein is CAISERGEKLFF.

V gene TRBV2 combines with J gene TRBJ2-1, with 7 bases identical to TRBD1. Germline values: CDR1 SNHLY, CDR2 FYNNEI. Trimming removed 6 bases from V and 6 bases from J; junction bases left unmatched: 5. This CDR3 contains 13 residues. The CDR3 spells CASSLGTVNEQFF. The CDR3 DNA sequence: TGTGCCAGCAGCCTTGGGACAGTCAATGAGCAGTTCTTC.

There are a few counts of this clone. This CDR3 is CASSQDLNSPSTGELFF. CDR3 DNA sequence: TGTGCCAGCAGCCAAGACCTGAACTCTCCGAGCACCGGGGAGCTGTTTTTT. The rearrangement links TRBV14 to TRBJ2-2; D remains unclear. CDR3 length equals 17 residues. Germline V gives CDR1 SGHDN, CDR2 FVKESK. V dropped 0 bases and J dropped 4 bases, with 15 bases sitting between them. Complete variable domain (other parts from reference TRBV14 and TRBJ2-2): EAGVTQFPSHSVIEKGQTVTLRCDPISGHDNLYWYRRVMGKEIKFLLHFVKESKQDESGMPNNRFLAERTGGTYSTLKVQPAELEDSGVYFCASSQDLNSPSTGELFFGEGSRLTVL.

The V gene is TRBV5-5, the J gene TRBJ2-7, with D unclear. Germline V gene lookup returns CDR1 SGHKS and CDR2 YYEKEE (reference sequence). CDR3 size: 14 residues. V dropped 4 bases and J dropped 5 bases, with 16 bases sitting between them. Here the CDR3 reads CASSVTGSSDEQYF. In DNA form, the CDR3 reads TGTGCCAGCAGCGTTACGGGTAGCTCAGACGAGCAGTACTTC.

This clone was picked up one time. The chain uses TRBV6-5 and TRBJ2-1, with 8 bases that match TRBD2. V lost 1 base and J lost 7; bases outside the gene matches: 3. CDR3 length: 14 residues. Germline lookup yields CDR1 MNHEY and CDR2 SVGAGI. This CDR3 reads CASSYLREVNEQFF. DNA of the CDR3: TGTGCCAGCAGTTACTTGCGGGAGGTGAATGAGCAGTTCTTC.

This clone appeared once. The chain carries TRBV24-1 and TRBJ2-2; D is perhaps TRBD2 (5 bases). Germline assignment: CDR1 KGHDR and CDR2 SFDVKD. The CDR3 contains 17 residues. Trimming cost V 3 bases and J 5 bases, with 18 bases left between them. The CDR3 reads CATSDPKLGGGTGELFF. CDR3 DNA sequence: TGTGCCACCAGTGATCCCAAACTAGGAGGAGGAACCGGGGAGCTGTTTTTT.

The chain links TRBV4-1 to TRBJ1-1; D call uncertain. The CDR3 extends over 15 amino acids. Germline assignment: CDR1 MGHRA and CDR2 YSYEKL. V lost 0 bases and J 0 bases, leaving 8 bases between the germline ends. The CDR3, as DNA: TGCGCCAGCAGCCAAGAAGGAACAGTGAACACTGAAGCTTTCTTT. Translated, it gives CASSQEGTVNTEAFF.

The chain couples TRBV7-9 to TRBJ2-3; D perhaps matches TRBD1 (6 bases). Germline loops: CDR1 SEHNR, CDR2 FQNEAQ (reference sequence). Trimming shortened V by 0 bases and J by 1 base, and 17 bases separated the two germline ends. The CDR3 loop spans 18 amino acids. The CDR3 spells CASSLAPNEGTRTDTQYF. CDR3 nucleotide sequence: TGTGCCAGCAGCTTAGCCCCTAACGAGGGGACACGCACAGATACGCAGTATTTT.

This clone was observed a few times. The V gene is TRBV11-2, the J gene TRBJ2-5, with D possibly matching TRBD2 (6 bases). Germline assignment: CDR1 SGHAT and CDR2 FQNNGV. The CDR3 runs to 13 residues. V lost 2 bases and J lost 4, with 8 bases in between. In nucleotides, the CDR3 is TGTGCCAGCAGCTTATGGGGAGGAGAGACCCAGTACTTC. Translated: CASSLWGGETQYF. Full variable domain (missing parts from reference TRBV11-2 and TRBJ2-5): EAGVAQSPRYKIIEKRQSVAFWCNPISGHATLYWYQQILGQGPKLLIQFQNNGVVDDSQLPKDRFSAERLKGVDSTLKIQPAKLEDSAVYLCASSLWGGETQYFGPGTRLLVL.

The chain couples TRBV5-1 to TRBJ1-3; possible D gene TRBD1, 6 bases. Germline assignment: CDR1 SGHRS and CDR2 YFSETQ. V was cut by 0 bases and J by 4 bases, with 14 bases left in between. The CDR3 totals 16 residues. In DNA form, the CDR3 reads TGCGCCAGCAGCTTGGAGGGACAACTGGGCGGAAACACCATATATTTT. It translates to CASSLEGQLGGNTIYF.

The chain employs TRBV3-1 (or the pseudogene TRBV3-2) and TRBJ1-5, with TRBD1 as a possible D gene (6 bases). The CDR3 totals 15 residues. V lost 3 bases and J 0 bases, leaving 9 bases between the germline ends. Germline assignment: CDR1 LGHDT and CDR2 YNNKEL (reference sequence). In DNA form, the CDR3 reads TGTGCCAGCAGCCAGGACAGAGTTAGCAATCAGCCCCAGCATTTT. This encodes CASSQDRVSNQPQHF.

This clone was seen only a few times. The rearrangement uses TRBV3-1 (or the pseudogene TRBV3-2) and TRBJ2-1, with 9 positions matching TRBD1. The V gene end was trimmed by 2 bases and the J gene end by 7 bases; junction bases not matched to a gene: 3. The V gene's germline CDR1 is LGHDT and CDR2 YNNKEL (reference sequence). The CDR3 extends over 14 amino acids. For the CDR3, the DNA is TGTGCCAGCAGCCAATGGGGGACAGGGAATGAGCAGTTCTTC. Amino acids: CASSQWGTGNEQFF.

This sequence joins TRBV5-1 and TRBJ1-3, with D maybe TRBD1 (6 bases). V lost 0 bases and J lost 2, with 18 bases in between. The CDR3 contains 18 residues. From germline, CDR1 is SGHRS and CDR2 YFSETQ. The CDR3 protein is CASSLAPVGQIPGNTIYF. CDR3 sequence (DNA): TGCGCCAGCAGCTTGGCGCCCGTTGGACAGATTCCTGGAAACACCATATATTTT. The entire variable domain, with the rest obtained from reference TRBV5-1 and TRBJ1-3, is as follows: KAGVTQTPRYLIKTRGQQVTLSCSPISGHRSVSWYQQTPGQGLQFLFEYFSETQRNKGNFPGRFSGRQFSNSRSEMNVSTLELGDSALYLCASSLAPVGQIPGNTIYFGEGSWLTVV.

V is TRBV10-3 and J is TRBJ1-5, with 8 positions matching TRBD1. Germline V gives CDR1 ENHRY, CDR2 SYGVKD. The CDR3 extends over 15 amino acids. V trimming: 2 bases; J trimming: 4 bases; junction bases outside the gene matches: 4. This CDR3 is CAISEGDRRNQPQHF. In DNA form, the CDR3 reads TGTGCCATCAGTGAGGGGGACAGGCGAAATCAGCCCCAGCATTTT.

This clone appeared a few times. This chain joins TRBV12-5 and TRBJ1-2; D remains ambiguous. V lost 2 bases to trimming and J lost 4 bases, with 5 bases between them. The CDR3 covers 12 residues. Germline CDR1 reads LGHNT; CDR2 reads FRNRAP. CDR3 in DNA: TGTGCTAGTGGTTTGCCCCGCTATGGCTACACCTTC. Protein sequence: CASGLPRYGYTF.

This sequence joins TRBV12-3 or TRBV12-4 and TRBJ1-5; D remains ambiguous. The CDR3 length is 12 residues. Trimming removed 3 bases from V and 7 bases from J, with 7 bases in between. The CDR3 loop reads CASSFVGQPQHF. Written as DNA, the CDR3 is TGTGCCAGCAGTTTCGTCGGGCAGCCCCAGCATTTT.

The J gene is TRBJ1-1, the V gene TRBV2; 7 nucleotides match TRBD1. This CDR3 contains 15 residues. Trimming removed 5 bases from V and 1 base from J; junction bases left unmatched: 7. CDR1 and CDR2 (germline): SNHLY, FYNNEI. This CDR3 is CASSTTGTENTEAFF. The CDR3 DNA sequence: TGTGCCAGCAGTACTACCGGGACAGAGAACACTGAAGCTTTCTTT.